This entry lists 6 T cell receptor beta chains sequenced from one sample in a study of OX40 agonist ivuxolimab in advanced cancers. Measured with immunoSEQ multiplex PCR; TCRdb has only the in-frame clones, and not every one. The data contain about 93,000 clones, under 95% of them seen just once; the ten biggest clones take up around 0.54%. Sequences were derived from CD4+ or CD8+ T cells sorted from blood, sampled in a trial of the OX40 agonist ivuxolimab. The receptors derive from an adult with an advanced solid tumor such as melanoma, head and neck, liver or kidney cancer.

The chain is built from TRBV19 and TRBJ1-2; D gene ambiguous. V was pared by 8 bases and J by 2 bases, with 6 bases between. The CDR3 loop spans 11 amino acids. Germline V gene data show CDR1 as LNHDA and CDR2 as SQIVND (reference sequence). CDR3 amino acids: CASYTNYGYTF. CDR3 DNA sequence: TGTGCCAGTTACACCAACTATGGCTACACCTTC.

This clone has only one observation. The chain couples TRBV5-1 to TRBJ2-7, with D possibly being TRBD2 (6 bases). This CDR3 comprises 15 residues. Looked up from germline, CDR1 is SGHRS and CDR2 is YFSETQ. V was trimmed by 0 bases and J by 6 bases, leaving 16 bases between them. This chain's CDR3 is CASSLAGGVSGEQYF. For the CDR3, the DNA is TGCGCCAGCAGCTTGGCCGGAGGGGTATCTGGCGAGCAGTACTTC.

This sequence joins TRBV10-3 and TRBJ1-3, with D possibly being TRBD1 (5 bases). Between the trimmed V and J ends, which lost 7 bases and 0 bases, there was a span of 7 bases. Per the germline V gene, CDR1 is ENHRY and CDR2 is SYGVKD. The CDR3 consists of 13 residues. The CDR3 region has the DNA TGTGCCATCACAGGGACCTCTGGAAACACCATATATTTT. Its translation is CAITGTSGNTIYF.

A word on this clone: Other DNA sequences of this sample code for an identical CDR3. This chain connects TRBV18 to TRBJ1-1; maybe TRBD1 (5 bases). The CDR3 consists of 14 residues. V was pared by 1 base and J by 0 bases, with 6 bases between. Germline V gene data show CDR1 as KGHSH and CDR2 as LQKENI. The CDR3: CASSPQGLNTEAFF. Here the CDR3 DNA reads TGTGCCAGCTCACCACAGGGGTTGAACACTGAAGCTTTCTTT.

The rearrangement joins TRBV7-3 to TRBJ2-1, with TRBD2 matching over 7 bases. V dropped 2 bases and J dropped 2; count of bases not matched to a gene: 0. Germline V gene sequence: CDR1 SGHTA, CDR2 FQGTGA. The CDR3 loop spans 14 amino acids. CDR3: CASSLGTTYNEQFF. In DNA form, the CDR3 reads TGTGCCAGCAGCTTAGGGACTACCTACAATGAGCAGTTCTTC.

The J gene is TRBJ2-2, the V gene TRBV2, with D perhaps TRBD2 (7 bases). V was pared by 2 bases and J by 3 bases, with 16 bases between. The CDR3 contains 17 residues. Germline V gene lookup returns CDR1 SNHLY and CDR2 FYNNEI. This CDR3 is CASSERRAGADTGELFF. Here the CDR3 DNA reads TGTGCCAGCAGTGAAAGGCGCGCGGGGGCTGACACCGGGGAGCTGTTTTTT.